This is a list of T cell receptor beta chains from one sample in a study of vaccination effects on CD4 cells after COVID-19. Some clones are missing from TCRdb's copy, which holds only in-frame ones; the method was immunoSEQ multiplex PCR. The table lists 42,000 or so clones, approximately 70% of them singletons, with roughly 30% in the top ten. These receptors have no known antigen. Sequencing used CD4+ T cells from PBMCs cultured with a peptide pool, obtained before COVID-19 vaccination. These receptors all stem from a human donor who had a prior SARS-CoV-2 infection. Each CDR3 is given with its conserved first and last residue. A D gene is named only where the DNA matches it firmly. Some rows have no size entry. The others give once, few or many, or a class for an expanded clone.

len: 14
abundance: .
v_gene: TRBV6-5
j_gene: TRBJ1-5
d_gene: TRBD1
CDR3aa: CASSSDRENQPQHF
CDR3nt: TGTGCCAGCAGTTCGGACAGGGAGAATCAGCCCCAGCATTTT

len: 15
abundance: .
v_gene: TRBV15
j_gene: TRBJ1-3
d_gene: .
CDR3aa: CATSRDRGSGNTIYF
CDR3nt: TGTGCCACCAGCAGAGATAGGGGATCTGGAAACACCATATATTTT

len: 16
abundance: once
v_gene: TRBV15
j_gene: TRBJ2-3
d_gene: TRBD2
CDR3aa: CATSRGLAVSTDTQYF
CDR3nt: TGTGCCACCAGCAGAGGTCTAGCGGTAAGCACAGATACGCAGTATTTT

len: 15
abundance: .
v_gene: TRBV4-1
j_gene: TRBJ2-3
d_gene: .
CDR3aa: CASRRQGALADTQYF
CDR3nt: TGCGCCAGCAGACGACAAGGGGCTTTGGCAGATACGCAGTATTTT

len: 11
abundance: few
v_gene: TRBV2
j_gene: TRBJ1-4
d_gene: .
CDR3aa: CASSVQGDAFF
CDR3nt: TGTGCCAGCAGTGTACAGGGAGATGCTTTTTTT

len: 15
abundance: .
v_gene: TRBV6-2/TRBV6-3
j_gene: TRBJ2-5
d_gene: .
CDR3aa: CASSYPRVSQETQYF
CDR3nt: TGTGCCAGCAGTTACCCGCGGGTTTCCCAAGAGACCCAGTACTTC

len: 13
abundance: .
v_gene: TRBV6-5
j_gene: TRBJ1-1
d_gene: .
CDR3aa: CASRPPSGVGAFF
CDR3nt: TGTGCCAGCAGACCACCTTCTGGGGTTGGGGCTTTCTTT

len: 15
abundance: .
v_gene: TRBV7-3
j_gene: TRBJ2-2
d_gene: .
CDR3aa: CASSLSGTSTGELFF
CDR3nt: TGTGCCAGCAGCTTATCCGGGACCAGCACCGGGGAGCTGTTTTTT

len: 15
abundance: .
v_gene: TRBV5-1
j_gene: TRBJ2-3
d_gene: .
CDR3aa: CASSSGTSEADTQYF
CDR3nt: TGCGCCAGCAGTTCGGGGACCTCCGAGGCAGATACGCAGTATTTT

len: 15
abundance: .
v_gene: TRBV5-1
j_gene: TRBJ1-4
d_gene: .
CDR3aa: CASSLYRWKKEKLFF
CDR3nt: TGCGCCAGCAGCCTATACAGGTGGAAAAAAGAAAAACTGTTTTTT

len: 13
abundance: few
v_gene: TRBV14
j_gene: TRBJ2-7
d_gene: .
CDR3aa: CASSQSGALRQYF
CDR3nt: TGTGCCAGCAGCCAATCGGGGGCATTACGGCAGTACTTC

len: 13
abundance: few
v_gene: TRBV10-3
j_gene: TRBJ1-6
d_gene: TRBD1
CDR3aa: CATGTEGVSPLHF
CDR3nt: TGTGCCACCGGGACAGAAGGAGTTTCACCCCTCCACTTT

len: 13
abundance: once
v_gene: TRBV6-5
j_gene: TRBJ1-2
d_gene: .
CDR3aa: CASRRFDGYGYTF
CDR3nt: TGTGCCAGCAGACGGTTTGACGGCTATGGCTACACCTTC

len: 15
abundance: once
v_gene: TRBV19
j_gene: TRBJ1-5
d_gene: TRBD1
CDR3aa: CASSPWTGGVQPQHF
CDR3nt: TGTGCCAGTAGTCCCTGGACAGGGGGCGTCCAGCCCCAGCATTTT

len: 15
abundance: .
v_gene: TRBV3-1/TRBV3-2
j_gene: TRBJ2-1
d_gene: TRBD2
CDR3aa: CASSQLAGGRSEQFF
CDR3nt: TGTGCCAGCAGCCAACTAGCGGGGGGGCGGAGTGAGCAGTTCTTC

len: 16
abundance: .
v_gene: TRBV11-1
j_gene: TRBJ2-1
d_gene: .
CDR3aa: CASSLGGDNPRSEQFF
CDR3nt: TGTGCCAGCAGCTTAGGAGGGGACAACCCCCGTTCGGAGCAGTTCTTC

len: 14
abundance: few
v_gene: TRBV11-3
j_gene: TRBJ1-1
d_gene: TRBD1
CDR3aa: CASSPRGQNTEAFF
CDR3nt: TGTGCCAGCAGCCCAAGGGGGCAGAACACTGAAGCTTTCTTT

len: 15
abundance: .
v_gene: TRBV19
j_gene: TRBJ1-2
d_gene: .
CDR3aa: CASSIDAWANYGYTF
CDR3nt: TGTGCCAGTAGTATAGATGCTTGGGCTAACTATGGCTACACCTTC

len: 15
abundance: once
v_gene: TRBV9
j_gene: TRBJ2-5
d_gene: TRBD2
CDR3aa: CASSPQGLVQETQYF
CDR3nt: TGTGCCAGCAGCCCACAAGGACTAGTCCAAGAGACCCAGTACTTC

len: 14
abundance: .
v_gene: TRBV29-1
j_gene: TRBJ1-1
d_gene: .
CDR3aa: CSLIRVAMNTEAFF
CDR3nt: TGCAGCTTGATAAGGGTAGCTATGAACACTGAAGCTTTCTTT

len: 13
abundance: many
v_gene: TRBV2
j_gene: TRBJ2-1
d_gene: .
CDR3aa: CAAAGSPNNEQFF
CDR3nt: TGTGCGGCTGCAGGGTCCCCTAACAATGAGCAGTTCTTC

len: 12
abundance: .
v_gene: TRBV24-1
j_gene: TRBJ2-7
d_gene: .
CDR3aa: CATSDNWGEQYF
CDR3nt: TGTGCCACCAGTGACAACTGGGGCGAGCAGTACTTC